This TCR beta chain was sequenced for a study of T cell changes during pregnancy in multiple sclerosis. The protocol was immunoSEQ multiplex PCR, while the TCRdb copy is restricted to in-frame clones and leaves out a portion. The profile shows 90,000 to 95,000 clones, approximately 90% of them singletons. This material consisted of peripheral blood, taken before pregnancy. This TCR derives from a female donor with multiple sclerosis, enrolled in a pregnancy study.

The CDR3, as DNA: TGTGCCAGCAGCCCTAGGGGGACAGGGATGAAGGACAATGAGCAGTTCTTC. Amino acids: CASSPRGTGMKDNEQFF. This chain joins TRBV27 and TRBJ2-1, with TRBD1 matching over 9 bases. The CDR3 totals 17 residues. Per the germline V gene, CDR1 is MNHEY and CDR2 is SMNVEV (reference sequence). Trimming took 6 bases from V and 5 from J; bases not matched to a gene: 14.